One sample yielded the 24 T cell receptor beta chains listed below, sequenced in a study of breast tumors, draining lymph nodes, adjacent tissues. TCRdb re-called the multiplex PCR reads with MiXCR, one entry per CDR3 protein. This sample has under 150,000 distinct CDR3 sequences, with 15% to 20% found just once. Samples came from axillary lymph nodes draining the breast cancer. Specimen: axillary lymph node tissue. The receptor set was obtained from a female donor with breast cancer. Some clones in this sample may be carry-over from other donors' samples.

The table lists this clonotype with many counts. This chain joins TRBV19 and TRBJ2-3; D remains ambiguous. V lost 4 bases to trimming and J lost 2 bases, with 4 bases between them. Germline V gene sequence: CDR1 LNHDA, CDR2 SQIVND (reference sequence). CDR3 length equals 12 residues. CDR3 in amino acids: CASSTVTDTQYF. The CDR3 DNA follows: TGTGCCAGTAGTACGGTCACAGATACGCAGTATTTT.

The CDR3 spells CASWTGTESGQPQHF. The CDR3 nucleotides read TGTGCCAGCTGGACAGGAACCGAGTCGGGGCAGCCCCAGCATTTT. The chain employs TRBV5-6 and TRBJ1-5; 7 positions match TRBD1. Germline CDR1 reads SGHDT; CDR2 reads YYEEEE. The CDR3 runs to 15 residues. Trimming took 7 bases from V and 7 from J; bases not matched to a gene: 14.

With regard to this clonotype: A single base separates this from a much larger clone, so it may be a read error. The CDR3 does not close with the conserved phenylalanine or tryptophan, likely indicating a read error. This chain joins TRBV5-1 and TRBJ2-2; D is unresolved. The V end lost 2 bases, the J end lost 2 bases, and 10 bases lay between the germline ends. The CDR3 totals 15 residues. Per germline, CDR1 SGHRS and CDR2 YFSETQ. The CDR3: CASSLSRQNTGELFV. The CDR3 region has the DNA TGCGCCAGCAGCTTAAGCAGACAAAACACCGGGGAGCTGTTTGTT.

This chain links TRBV5-4 with TRBJ2-5; 14 bases align to TRBD2. CDR1 and CDR2 (germline): SGHNT, YYREEE (reference sequence). The CDR3 consists of 16 residues. Trimming cost V 4 bases and J 4 bases; bases outside gene matches: 6. The CDR3 loop is CASSPGTSGRIETQYF. In DNA, the CDR3 is TGTGCCAGCAGCCCCGGGACTAGCGGGAGAATAGAGACCCAGTACTTC.

About this clonotype itself: Just one base apart from a much larger clone, this may be a read error. The CDR3 ends on some other residue instead of the conserved phenylalanine or tryptophan, so this is likely a read error. The chain carries TRBV3-1 and TRBJ2-5; 10 bases map to TRBD2. Germline V gene sequence: CDR1 LGHDT, CDR2 YNNKEL (reference sequence). The CDR3 has 15 residues. J gave up 4 bases and V 5 bases, and 7 bases lay outside the gene matches. The CDR3 DNA follows: TGTGCCAGCAGCGTTTCCGGGACTAGCGTAGAGACCCAGTACCTC. Protein product: CASSVSGTSVETQYL.

This clonotype occurred many times. The chain has TRBV20-1 and TRBJ2-3; 8 bases match TRBD2. CDR1 DFQATT and CDR2 SNEGSKA come from the germline V gene (reference sequence). This CDR3 comprises 18 residues. With V trimmed by 0 bases and J by 0 bases, 11 bases remained unmatched. CDR3 sequence reads: CSARDLSGTYPSTDTQYF. CDR3 in DNA: TGCAGTGCTAGAGATCTTAGCGGGACTTACCCTAGCACAGATACGCAGTATTTT.

This clonotype was detected only once. A single base separates this from a much larger clone, so it may be a read error. The V and J genes are TRBV3-1 and TRBJ1-5, with a tentative D call TRBD1 (5 bases). This CDR3 spans 16 amino acids. From germline, CDR1 is LGHDT and CDR2 YNNKEL (reference sequence). The V and J ends lost 4 bases and 4 bases respectively, with 17 bases between them. The CDR3 region has the DNA TGTGCCAGCAGCCTTCAAATAGCCAGGGTGAATCAGCCCCAGCATTTT. Its translation: CASSLQIARVNQPQHF.

This clonotype was recorded a few times. The V call is TRBV20-1, the J call TRBJ2-2, with 8 bases aligning to TRBD2. CDR1 and CDR2 from the germline V gene are DFQATT and SNEGSKA (reference sequence). V shed 6 bases and J 2 bases; nucleotides not matched to a gene: 8. The CDR3 runs 15 residues. The CDR3 loop reads CSAPPGGVNTGELFF. CDR3 nucleotide sequence: TGCAGTGCACCCCCGGGAGGGGTAAACACCGGGGAGCTGTTTTTT.

The CDR3 DNA reads as TGTGCCAGCAGCCCGAACAGGGGAAACTACGAGCAGTACTTC. It translates to CASSPNRGNYEQYF. The chain couples TRBV7-2 to TRBJ2-7, with TRBD1 matching over 7 bases. J gave up 3 bases and V 5 bases, and 7 bases lay outside the gene matches. The CDR3 covers 14 residues. From germline, CDR1 is SGHTA and CDR2 FQGNSA.

This clonotype was seen ten or more times. The chain couples TRBV7-3 to TRBJ2-5, with D perhaps TRBD2 (6 bases). CDR1 SGHTA and CDR2 FQGTGA come from the germline V gene. The V end lost 5 bases, the J end lost 1 base, and 11 bases lay between the germline ends. The CDR3 is made up of 14 amino acids. CDR3 sequence (DNA): TGTGCCAGCAGCCGTGGAGGGTCCCAAGAGACCCAGTACTTC. It translates to CASSRGGSQETQYF.

This clonotype occurred many times. The chain employs TRBV7-8 and TRBJ1-3; TRBD1 matches at 9 bases. The CDR3 totals 14 residues. V shed 6 bases, J shed 5 bases, and the junction held 5 bases outside the gene matches. The germline V gene has CDR1 SGHVS and CDR2 FQNEAQ. As DNA, the CDR3 is TGTGCCAGCAGTCGACAGGGGGATAGAAACACCATATATTTT. Translated: CASSRQGDRNTIYF. Variable domain in full (rest from reference TRBV7-8 and TRBJ1-3): GAGVSQSPRYKVAKRGQDVALRCDPISGHVSLFWYQQALGQGPEFLTYFQNEAQLDKSGLPSDRFFAERPEGSVSTLKIQRTQQEDSAVYLCASSRQGDRNTIYFGEGSWLTVV.

This clonotype was counted many times. The chain couples TRBV27 to TRBJ2-1; 12 nucleotides align to TRBD2. V shed 3 bases, J shed 6 bases, and the junction held 6 bases outside the gene matches. CDR3 size: 16 residues. Germline V gene data show CDR1 as MNHEY and CDR2 as SMNVEV (reference sequence). Written as DNA, the CDR3 is TGTGCCAGCAGTTTCCTGACTAGCGGGGGTCTCAATGAGCAGTTCTTC. Protein: CASSFLTSGGLNEQFF.

In the case of this clonotype: A much larger clone differs by one base, so this may be a read error. Because the CDR3 is missing its conserved closing phenylalanine or tryptophan, this is likely a read error. The V and J genes are TRBV20-1 and TRBJ2-2, with D perhaps matching TRBD2 (6 bases). CDR3 length: 16 amino acids. The V end lost 3 bases, the J end lost 2 bases, and 16 bases lay between the germline ends. Germline CDR1 reads DFQATT; CDR2 reads SNEGSKA (reference sequence). The CDR3 reads CSASDVGGINTGELFI. The CDR3 DNA follows: TGCAGTGCTAGTGATGTCGGGGGTATTAACACCGGGGAGCTGTTTATT.

This clonotype was counted ten times or more. V and J are TRBV28 and TRBJ2-3, with D hard to call. The ends were cut back, 5 bases at V and 12 bases at J, with 18 bases in the middle. Germline CDR1 reads MDHEN; CDR2 reads SYDVKM. The CDR3 is made up of 13 amino acids. This CDR3 reads CASSTITPTVQYF. In DNA, the CDR3 is TGTGCCAGCAGTACCATCACACCCACTGTACAGTATTTT.

Comment on this clonotype: A much larger clone differs from this one at a single base, so this may be a read error. The chain carries TRBV14 and TRBJ2-1; D not resolved. Per germline, CDR1 SGHDN and CDR2 FVKESK. The CDR3 spans 14 residues. CDR3 residues: CASSPVSSYNEQSF. DNA for the CDR3: TGTGCCAGCAGTCCGGTGAGCTCCTACAATGAGCAGTCCTTC.

In its sample, this clonotype was seen many times. The rearrangement uses TRBV14 and TRBJ2-1, with 9 bases aligning to TRBD2. This CDR3 has 18 residues. V lost 2 bases and J lost 0; bases outside the gene matches: 8. Germline CDR1 SGHDN, CDR2 FVKESK. This chain's CDR3 is CASSQFQPSGASYNEQFF. The CDR3 DNA is TGTGCCAGCAGCCAATTTCAGCCTAGCGGGGCCTCCTACAATGAGCAGTTCTTC.

This clonotype was seen many times. The V call is TRBV29-1, the J call TRBJ2-5; 7 bases fit TRBD2. Germline values: CDR1 SQVTM, CDR2 ANQGSEA. There are 13 residues in the CDR3. Unmatched junction bases numbered 11, after V lost 8 bases and J lost 5 bases. This CDR3 reads CSTGGSLGETQYF. The DNA of the CDR3 is TGCAGCACGGGCGGGAGTTTAGGGGAGACCCAGTACTTC.

This clonotype was seen a handful of times. V gene TRBV3-1 combines with J gene TRBJ2-2; a possible D gene is TRBD1 (5 bases). The length of the CDR3 is 17 residues. Deletions cut 0 bases from V and 4 bases from J, with 15 bases between. Germline lookup yields CDR1 LGHDT and CDR2 YNNKEL (reference sequence). The CDR3 is CASSQEPSKGSTGELFF. Here the CDR3 DNA reads TGTGCCAGCAGCCAAGAACCCTCAAAGGGGTCCACCGGGGAGCTGTTTTTT.

V and J are TRBV18 and TRBJ1-2, with D possibly matching TRBD1 (5 bases). CDR1 KGHSH and CDR2 LQKENI come from the germline V gene. Trimming cost V 2 bases and J 2 bases, with 21 bases left between them. The CDR3 is 18 amino acids. The CDR3 loop is CASSPFDQRSAGNYGYTF. As DNA, the CDR3 is TGTGCCAGCTCACCATTCGATCAGAGGTCCGCAGGGAACTATGGCTACACCTTC.

This clonotype came up many times. The chain employs TRBV12-3 or TRBV12-4 and TRBJ1-5, with D unclear. The CDR3 is made up of 15 amino acids. V shed 1 base and J shed 0 bases, with 7 bases lying between them. Here the CDR3 reads CASSLEAGSNQPQHF. The CDR3 DNA is TGTGCCAGCAGTTTAGAGGCAGGTAGCAATCAGCCCCAGCATTTT.

This clonotype was counted ten times or more. The chain recombines TRBV11-2 with TRBJ2-7, with TRBD1 matching over 9 bases. The CDR3 has 15 amino acids. Germline V CDR1 and CDR2: SGHAT, FQNNGV. With 4 bases clipped from V and 1 base from J, the junction kept 5 bases outside the gene matches. The CDR3 nucleotides are TGTGCCAGCAGCTCTCGGACAGGGGTGTCCTACGAGCAGTACTTC. As protein: CASSSRTGVSYEQYF.

This clonotype was seen many times. This sequence joins TRBV6-1 and TRBJ1-2, with D possibly being TRBD1 (5 bases). Germline lookup yields CDR1 MNHNS and CDR2 SASEGT. The CDR3 is 11 amino acids. The germline V and J ends were trimmed by 6 bases and 7 bases, with 9 bases remaining between them. The CDR3 reads CASREQAGYTF. CDR3 nucleotides: TGTGCCAGCAGGGAACAGGCTGGCTACACCTTC.

This clonotype was observed many times. The V gene is TRBV7-2, the J gene TRBJ2-1; TRBD2 agrees at 9 bases. Losses at the gene ends were 4 bases for V and 4 bases for J; bases not matched to a gene: 17. The CDR3 runs to 19 residues. Per the germline V gene, CDR1 is SGHTA and CDR2 is FQGNSA. CDR3 sequence (DNA): TGTGCCAGCAGCTCCCCGGGACAGCCAGCGGGAGGCGGTTACAATGAGCAGTTCTTC. The encoded protein is CASSSPGQPAGGGYNEQFF.

The chain combines TRBV27 with TRBJ2-1; possible D gene TRBD2, 5 bases. Per germline, CDR1 MNHEY and CDR2 SMNVEV (reference sequence). The CDR3 is 14 amino acids. The V end lost 5 bases, the J end lost 3 bases, and 11 bases lay between the germline ends. The CDR3 sequence: CASSDHTSYNEQFF. The CDR3 DNA follows: TGTGCCAGCAGTGACCACACTAGCTACAATGAGCAGTTCTTC.